This passage covers 5 T cell receptor beta chains from one sample sequenced in a study of blood T cell repertoires in COVID-19. The assay was immunoSEQ multiplex PCR, and TCRdb's table has in-frame clones only and misses some. The sample lists 140,000 or so clones, roughly 81% occurring once. Sequenced sample: PBMCs or T cells enriched from blood (not recorded which). All receptors come from a woman in her forties or fifties with acute COVID-19.

The chain uses TRBV6-6 and TRBJ1-6, with 10 bases lining up with TRBD1. Per germline, CDR1 MNHNY and CDR2 SVGAGI (reference sequence). Losses at the gene ends were 0 bases for V and 9 bases for J; bases not matched to a gene: 2. The CDR3 sequence is 15 residues long. The CDR3 loop is CASSYSGTGASPLHF. CDR3 sequence (DNA): TGTGCCAGCAGTTACTCCGGGACAGGGGCTTCACCCCTCCACTTT.

V usage is TRBV19 and J usage is TRBJ2-2; D perhaps matches TRBD2 (6 bases). Per the germline V gene, CDR1 is LNHDA and CDR2 is SQIVND (reference sequence). Trimming stripped 7 bases from V and 0 bases from J, with 15 bases between. CDR3 length equals 16 residues. The CDR3 loop reads CASNSLRGTNTGELFF. The CDR3 nucleotides are TGTGCCAGTAACTCTTTGCGGGGAACGAACACCGGGGAGCTGTTTTTT. The complete variable domain, with remaining parts taken from reference TRBV19 and TRBJ2-2, reads DGGITQSPKYLFRKEGQNVTLSCEQNLNHDAMYWYRQDPGQGLRLIYYSQIVNDFQKGDIAEGYSVSREKKESFPLTVTSAQKNPTAFYLCASNSLRGTNTGELFFGEGSRLTVL.

V gene TRBV24-1 combines with J gene TRBJ1-5; D is unclear. This CDR3 is 14 amino acids long. Trimming shortened V by 5 bases and J by 5 bases, and 12 bases separated the two germline ends. Germline values: CDR1 KGHDR, CDR2 SFDVKD. The CDR3 loop is CATSAQRVDQPQHF. The CDR3 DNA reads as TGTGCCACCAGTGCTCAACGGGTGGATCAGCCCCAGCATTTT.

This clone has a single count. The rearrangement links TRBV6-6 to TRBJ2-7, with D possibly being TRBD1 (5 bases). V was shortened by 0 bases and J by 6 bases, with 12 bases between the two germline ends. Germline values: CDR1 MNHNY, CDR2 SVGAGI (reference sequence). CDR3 length: 14 amino acids. CDR3 loop: CASSYSGRETEQYF. DNA of the CDR3: TGTGCCAGCAGTTACTCGGGCAGGGAAACCGAGCAGTACTTC.

This chain uses TRBV29-1 with TRBJ2-1; D is perhaps TRBD2 (5 bases). Per germline, CDR1 SQVTM and CDR2 ANQGSEA. The CDR3 spans 12 residues. Trimming shortened V by 5 bases and J by 6 bases, and 11 bases separated the two germline ends. The CDR3 reads CSVTGGPNEQFF. The DNA of the CDR3 is TGCAGCGTTACTGGAGGCCCCAATGAGCAGTTCTTC.